A selection of T cell receptor beta chains follows, all from one sample in a study of identical twins. Using its own MiXCR run on the 5' RACE reads, TCRdb lists one record per CDR3 protein. The repertoire has hundreds of thousands of distinct CDR3 sequences, roughly 8% of them found once; the top ten carry around 0.98%. These sequences were also reported in another study, on yellow fever vaccine responses in identical twins.

The sequenced material came from PBMCs. Receptor source: a woman aged 18 to 35 in good health. Each CDR3 is given with its conserved first and last residue. Fields, in order: D gene, J gene, V gene, clone size, CDR3 DNA, CDR3 protein. A D gene is named only where the DNA matches it firmly. Size tells how often a clone was seen (once, few, many) or the class of an expanded clone, and some rows leave it out.

TRBD1 | TRBJ2-7 | TRBV25-1 | many | TGTGCCAGCACGGGGACAGGGGGCCTCGACGAGCAGTACTTC | CASTGTGGLDEQYF
NA | TRBJ1-2 | TRBV20-1 | few | TGCAGTGTGACAGGACAGCTCTATGGCTACACCTTC | CSVTGQLYGYTF
NA | TRBJ2-7 | TRBV18 | few | TGTGCCAGCTCACAAGGCAGGCCCTCCTACGAGCAGTACTTC | CASSQGRPSYEQYF
NA | TRBJ2-3 | TRBV4-3 | many | TGCGCCAGCAGCCAAGAGGGCACTACGCAGTATTTT | CASSQEGTTQYF
NA | TRBJ2-1 | TRBV7-9 | few | TGTGCCAGCAGCTTATCCATGAGCTCCTACAATGAGCAGTTCTTC | CASSLSMSSYNEQFF
NA | TRBJ2-5 | TRBV5-1 | NA | TGCGCCAGCAGCTTGTACGGGGATCAAGAGACCCAGTACTTC | CASSLYGDQETQYF
NA | TRBJ2-3 | TRBV5-1 | few | TGCGCCAGCTCCTGGTCGGACTACCAGGATACGCAGTATTTT | CASSWSDYQDTQYF
NA | TRBJ2-5 | TRBV5-1 | few | TGCGCCAGCAGCTCGGGGGACGGTCAAGAGACCCAGTACTTC | CASSSGDGQETQYF
NA | TRBJ2-1 | TRBV2 | NA | TGTGCCAGCAGGATGAGTTCGGGCGGTAATGAGCAGTTCTTC | CASRMSSGGNEQFF
TRBD1 | TRBJ2-7 | TRBV20-1 | few | TGCAGTGCTAGAGATCTGGACAGGGTCTCCTACGAGCAGTACTTC | CSARDLDRVSYEQYF
NA | TRBJ2-3 | TRBV7-7 | few | TGTGCTAGCAGCTTGCCTGGCTACACAGATACGCAGTATTTT | CASSLPGYTDTQYF
TRBD1 | TRBJ1-1 | TRBV12-3/TRBV12-4 | many | TGTGCCAGCACCCTGGGACAGATAAGAATTGAAGCTTTCTTT | CASTLGQIRIEAFF
NA | TRBJ2-3 | TRBV6-1 | NA | TGTGCCAGCCGCCCCTCCGGGGGACTCCATGCGCAGTATTTT | CASRPSGGLHAQYF
NA | TRBJ2-5 | TRBV6-5 | NA | TGTGCCAGCAGTTATGAGCGGAGTCAAGAGACCCAGTACTTC | CASSYERSQETQYF
NA | TRBJ2-1 | TRBV12-3/TRBV12-4 | many | TGTGCCAGCAGTCCGGGGCCCCCGGGGAATGAGCAGTTCTTC | CASSPGPPGNEQFF
NA | TRBJ2-7 | TRBV4-2 | few | TGTGCCAGCAGCAACGAGGAGGGGGACACAACATTCGAGCAGTACTTC | CASSNEEGDTTFEQYF
NA | TRBJ2-7 | TRBV3-1 | few | TGTGCCAGCAGCCAAGGGTTGAAAGCCTACGAGCAGTACTTC | CASSQGLKAYEQYF
NA | TRBJ1-2 | TRBV28 | NA | TGTGCCAGCAGTTTATGGGGGGGGTCCCCTGGCTACACCTTC | CASSLWGGSPGYTF
TRBD2 | TRBJ2-1 | TRBV10-3 | NA | TGTGCCATCAGTGAGTCGGCGGGAGGGCCCTATGAGCAGTTCTTC | CAISESAGGPYEQFF
TRBD1 | TRBJ2-2 | TRBV28 | few | TGTGCCACCCTAACGGGACAGACGAACACCGGGGAGCTGTTTTTT | CATLTGQTNTGELFF
NA | TRBJ2-7 | TRBV29-1 | NA | TGCAGCGGGGGCCAGGGGTACGAGCAGTACTTC | CSGGQGYEQYF
NA | TRBJ2-7 | TRBV28 | few | TGTGCCAGCAGTTTCCCCCGACAGGTTCTAACCTACGAGCAGTACTTC | CASSFPRQVLTYEQYF
NA | TRBJ2-7 | TRBV7-8 | NA | TGTGCCAGCAGCCCATTTCAGGGCCCCTCCTACGAGCAGTACTTC | CASSPFQGPSYEQYF
NA | TRBJ2-1 | TRBV11-1 | few | TGTGCCAGCAGCGCCCTAATGACAGGGTCGAGGAGCGGGAAAAGCAATGAGCAGTTCTTC | CASSALMTGSRSGKSNEQFF
NA | TRBJ1-1 | TRBV11-2 | few | TGTGCCAGCAGCTTAATCATGGGGGGATTCGAAGCTTTCTTT | CASSLIMGGFEAFF
NA | TRBJ2-3 | TRBV5-6 | NA | TGTGCCAGCAGCTTGGCCGGGCCTTATGGGGCAGATACGCAGTATTTT | CASSLAGPYGADTQYF
TRBD2 | TRBJ2-1 | TRBV10-3 | few | TGTGCCATCAGTGAATCGAGCGGGGGGTCTCTGACCTACAATGAGCAGTTCTTC | CAISESSGGSLTYNEQFF
NA | TRBJ2-1 | TRBV20-1 | NA | TGCAGTGCTGGTAGTATGGCGGACAATGAGCAGTTCTTC | CSAGSMADNEQFF
TRBD1 | TRBJ1-4 | TRBV10-3 | NA | TGTGCCATCAGCCGGACAGGGGGAACAGGAGAAAAACTGTTTTTT | CAISRTGGTGEKLFF
NA | TRBJ1-2 | TRBV7-2 | many | TGTGCCAGCAGCTTAGGAGGGGGGCTTGGCTACACCTTC | CASSLGGGLGYTF
TRBD2 | TRBJ2-3 | TRBV24-1 | many | TGTGCCACCAGTGACCGAAGCGGGGGGGCAGCAGATACGCAGTATTTT | CATSDRSGGAADTQYF
NA | TRBJ2-2 | TRBV29-1 | many | TGCAGCGCGGGTGCCGGGGAGCTGTTTTTT | CSAGAGELFF
TRBD1 | TRBJ2-7 | TRBV6-2/TRBV6-3 | few | TGTGCCAGCAGTTTCTTTTGGACAGGGGGCCACGAGCAGTACTTC | CASSFFWTGGHEQYF
TRBD2 | TRBJ2-3 | TRBV3-1 | NA | TGTGCCAGCAGCCAAGATCTCAGCGGGACCCGATCAGATACGCAGTATTTT | CASSQDLSGTRSDTQYF
NA | TRBJ2-3 | TRBV11-2 | many | TGTGCCAGCAGCCGGACGGGGTGGGGAACAGATACGCAGTATTTT | CASSRTGWGTDTQYF
NA | TRBJ2-1 | TRBV7-9 | NA | TGTGCCAGCAGCTCGCAGGGAGGCGACAATGAGCAGTTCTTC | CASSSQGGDNEQFF
TRBD2 | TRBJ2-4 | TRBV15 | few | TGTGCCACCAGCAGTTTAGGTCTTCTCGGGACTAGCGTTAGCATTCAGTACTTC | CATSSLGLLGTSVSIQYF
TRBD2 | TRBJ2-1 | TRBV25-1 | few | TGTGCCAGCAGATTAGCGGGGGGAGGTGAGCAGTTCTTC | CASRLAGGGEQFF
NA | TRBJ2-7 | TRBV7-2 | few | TGTGCCAGCAGCTTGCCCCAGGGGTCTTGGTCCTACGAGCAGTACTTC | CASSLPQGSWSYEQYF
NA | TRBJ1-6 | TRBV6-5 | NA | TGTGCCAGCAGTTCTTTCGGACAGCTTTATTCACCCCTCCACTTT | CASSSFGQLYSPLHF
TRBD1 | TRBJ2-7 | TRBV5-1 | many | TGCGCCAGCAGCTTTGGATCCCACCGTGGACAGGGGAACGAGCAGTACTTC | CASSFGSHRGQGNEQYF
NA | TRBJ2-7 | TRBV20-1 | few | TGCAGTGCTCCGCGGGCCGGAGTCTCCTACGAGCAGTACTTC | CSAPRAGVSYEQYF
NA | TRBJ2-7 | TRBV27 | few | TGTGCCAGCAGTTTAAGACAGGCTCAATACGAGCAGTACTTC | CASSLRQAQYEQYF
NA | TRBJ2-1 | TRBV29-1 | many | TGCAGCGTCCGCCCGGAGGGGGACAATGAGCAGTTCTTC | CSVRPEGDNEQFF
NA | TRBJ1-2 | TRBV5-1 | NA | TGCGCCAGCAGCCCCCAGCAGGGCGGCTATGGCTACACCTTC | CASSPQQGGYGYTF
TRBD1 | TRBJ2-1 | TRBV24-1 | few | TGTGCCACCAGTGATACGGACAGGCGCCCTTACAATGAGCAGTTCTTC | CATSDTDRRPYNEQFF
NA | TRBJ1-5 | TRBV4-2 | many | TGTGCCAGCAGCCCCTCGGGACCCCCACAGGGTCAGCCCCAGCATTTT | CASSPSGPPQGQPQHF
NA | TRBJ2-3 | TRBV6-2/TRBV6-3 | few | TGTGCCAGCAGGAACCGGGACTTAAGCACAGATACGCAGTATTTT | CASRNRDLSTDTQYF
NA | TRBJ2-3 | TRBV7-2 | NA | TGTGCCAGCAGCAGAGAACTAGCCCAACCTACAGATATGCAGTATTTT | CASSRELAQPTDMQYF
NA | TRBJ1-1 | TRBV7-9 | few | TGTGCCAGCACCGGGGGCCGGGAAGCTTTCTTT | CASTGGREAFF
NA | TRBJ2-1 | TRBV6-1 | few | TGTGCCAGCAACCTTTTCCCCTCCTACAATGAGCAGTTCTTC | CASNLFPSYNEQFF
TRBD1 | TRBJ2-4 | TRBV27 | NA | TGTGCCAGCAGTCGAACCACCGGGACAGATTTAGCCAAAAACATTCAGTACTTC | CASSRTTGTDLAKNIQYF
TRBD1 | TRBJ2-2 | TRBV7-8 | NA | TGTGCCAGCAGACTACCGTCGCAGGGGGCCGCCGGGGAGCTGTTTTTT | CASRLPSQGAAGELFF
TRBD1 | TRBJ2-5 | TRBV3-1 | NA | TGTGCCAGCAGCCCCATTCAAGGGACAGGGGGCCGAGAGACCCAGTACTTC | CASSPIQGTGGRETQYF
TRBD2 | TRBJ2-7 | TRBV7-9 | NA | TGTGCCAGCAGACGAATTCAGCGGGGGGGCGATAGGTCCGAGCAGTACTTC | CASRRIQRGGDRSEQYF